The 14 T cell receptor beta chains given below trace back to one sample, sequenced in a study of CD8 T cells in ankylosing spondylitis. TCRdb independently ran MiXCR on the 5' RACE reads; one entry per CDR3 protein. The repertoire holds 200,000 to 300,000 distinct CDR3 sequences, around 7.8% seen once, with 6.5% to 7% in the top ten. The sequenced material came from blood, either unsorted or a sorted T cell fraction (not recorded which). The receptors shown here come from a male donor with ankylosing spondylitis or in good health (not recorded which).

The sample holds a few counts of this clonotype. This rearrangement joins TRBV20-1 to TRBJ2-5; no clear D. Germline V gene data show CDR1 as DFQATT and CDR2 as SNEGSKA (reference sequence). The CDR3 is made up of 13 amino acids. Trimming stripped 2 bases from V and 4 bases from J, with 11 bases between. The CDR3 DNA reads as TGCAGTGCTAGATCCCTATGGGGAGAGACCCAGTACTTC. This gives the protein CSARSLWGETQYF.

This clonotype was detected ten times or more. J is TRBJ1-5 and V is TRBV20-1; D might be TRBD1 (6 bases). V was pared by 4 bases and J by 2 bases, with 9 bases between. The CDR3 extends over 13 amino acids. CDR1 and CDR2 from the germline V gene are DFQATT and SNEGSKA (reference sequence). The CDR3 DNA reads as TGCAGTGCTACGGCAGGGGGCAATCAGCCCCAGCATTTT. Encoded protein: CSATAGGNQPQHF.

This clonotype was observed many times. The chain uses TRBV7-6 and TRBJ1-4; no reliable D call. This CDR3 spans 16 amino acids. CDR1 and CDR2 from the germline V gene are SGHVS and FNYEAQ. V was pared by 0 bases and J by 4 bases, with 12 bases between. In nucleotides, the CDR3 is TGTGCCAGCAGCTTAGCGCTAACAGTAAATAATGAAAAACTGTTTTTT. Its protein product is CASSLALTVNNEKLFF.

This clonotype was seen many times. The CDR3 DNA is TGTGCCAGCAGCTTAGCGCGGGGACCGATCGAGGGCTACGAGCAGTACTTC. This encodes CASSLARGPIEGYEQYF. This chain joins TRBV7-6 and TRBJ2-7, with a weak D call TRBD2 (6 bases). Trimming stripped 0 bases from V and 3 bases from J, with 18 bases between. The CDR3 extends over 17 amino acids. The germline V gene has CDR1 SGHVS and CDR2 FNYEAQ. Using reference TRBV7-6 and TRBJ2-7 for the parts outside the CDR3, the full variable domain is GAGVSQSPRYKVTKRGQDVALRCDPISGHVSLYWYRQALGQGPEFLTYFNYEAQQDKSGLPNDRFSAERPEGSISTLTIQRTEQRDSAMYRCASSLARGPIEGYEQYFGPGTRLTVT.

This clonotype was found many times. This chain uses TRBV29-1 with TRBJ1-5, with 7 nucleotides matching TRBD1. The J segment lost 2 bases and the V segment lost 6 bases, leaving 7 bases of the junction unmatched. The CDR3 is made up of 14 amino acids. From germline, CDR1 is SQVTM and CDR2 ANQGSEA. The CDR3 sequence is CSVSRGGGNQPQHF. CDR3 nucleotide sequence: TGCAGCGTCAGCAGGGGGGGGGGCAATCAGCCCCAGCATTTT.

As concerns this clonotype: One junction end disagrees with the germline gene, perhaps due to a read error. In nucleotides, the CDR3 is TGCAGCGCTATAACAAGTCTAGCGGGAGGTTCGTGGGGTGAGCAGTTCTTC. As protein: CSAITSLAGGSWGEQFF. The chain joins TRBV20-1 to TRBJ2-1, with TRBD2 matching over 11 bases. This CDR3 comprises 17 residues. The V gene's germline CDR1 is DFQATT and CDR2 SNEGSKA (reference sequence).

This clonotype was counted at least ten times. The V call is TRBV6-1, the J call TRBJ2-3; 9 bases line up with TRBD2. Germline CDR1 is MNHNS and CDR2 is SASEGT. CDR3 size: 16 residues. With 6 bases clipped from V and 0 bases from J, the junction kept 7 bases outside the gene matches. The CDR3 here is CASRTIAGESTDTQYF. CDR3 coding DNA: TGTGCCAGCAGAACAATAGCGGGGGAAAGCACAGATACGCAGTATTTT.

This clonotype was observed many times. The gene calls are TRBV4-2 and TRBJ2-1; 12 nucleotides agree with TRBD2. Germline V gene lookup returns CDR1 LGHNA and CDR2 YNFKEQ. V gave up 0 bases and J gave up 4 bases; unmatched junction bases: 1. The CDR3 covers 16 residues. The CDR3 DNA sequence: TGTGCCAGCAGCCAAGAGACTAGCGGGAGATACAATGAGCAGTTCTTC. Its protein product is CASSQETSGRYNEQFF.

This clonotype occurred many times. The V gene is TRBV20-1, the J gene TRBJ2-1; TRBD2 might be the D (6 bases). CDR3 size: 12 residues. Per germline, CDR1 DFQATT and CDR2 SNEGSKA (reference sequence). For the CDR3, the DNA is TGCAGCACAGAGGGACTTAACAATGAGCAGTTCTTC. Amino acid sequence: CSTEGLNNEQFF.

This clonotype was found many times. This chain connects TRBV7-9 to TRBJ1-6, with no clear D. This CDR3 contains 15 residues. The germline gives CDR1 SEHNR, CDR2 FQNEAQ (reference sequence). The ends were cut back, 4 bases at V and 9 bases at J, with 16 bases in the middle. Written as DNA, the CDR3 is TGTGCCAGCAGCTCCTTGGACGGCACCGTTTCACCCCTCCACTTT. Protein sequence: CASSSLDGTVSPLHF.

This clonotype has ten or more counts. The CDR3 region is CASSQVDSTIYEQYF. The CDR3 nucleotides are TGCGCCAGCAGCCAGGTGGACAGTACGATCTACGAGCAGTACTTC. The chain couples TRBV4-1 to TRBJ2-7, with D perhaps TRBD1 (6 bases). This CDR3 is 15 amino acids long. The V and J ends lost 3 bases and 3 bases respectively, with 15 bases between them. Germline-derived CDR1 and CDR2 are MGHRA and YSYEKL.

This clonotype was detected many times. The chain couples TRBV5-4 to TRBJ2-2, with D possibly being TRBD2 (5 bases). The CDR3 runs to 16 residues. The germline V gene encodes CDR1 SGHNT and CDR2 YYREEE (reference sequence). The V gene lost 6 bases and the J gene lost 0 bases, with 15 bases spanning the gap. The CDR3 spells CASTSKPGTNTGELFF. CDR3 sequence (DNA): TGTGCCAGCACCTCAAAACCGGGGACGAACACCGGGGAGCTGTTTTTT.

This clonotype occurred a few times. V and J are TRBV6-2 or TRBV6-3 and TRBJ1-5; unclear D gene. The CDR3 loop spans 14 amino acids. CDR1 is MNHEY and CDR2 is SVGEGT in the germline V gene. Trimming removed 7 bases at V and 9 bases at J, with 19 bases between. This chain's CDR3 is CASIDRAPYGPQHF. The CDR3 DNA follows: TGTGCCAGCATCGACCGGGCCCCTTATGGGCCCCAGCATTTT.

The chain joins TRBV7-2 to TRBJ2-4; D tentatively fits TRBD1 or TRBD2 (5 bases each). Trimming cost V 5 bases and J 2 bases, with 19 bases left between them. CDR3 length: 17 residues. Germline CDR1 and CDR2: SGHTA and FQGNSA. For the CDR3, the DNA is TGTGCCAGCAGCCCTAGTTGGGGGAGAGGGTCCAAAAACATTCAGTACTTC. Translating it yields CASSPSWGRGSKNIQYF.